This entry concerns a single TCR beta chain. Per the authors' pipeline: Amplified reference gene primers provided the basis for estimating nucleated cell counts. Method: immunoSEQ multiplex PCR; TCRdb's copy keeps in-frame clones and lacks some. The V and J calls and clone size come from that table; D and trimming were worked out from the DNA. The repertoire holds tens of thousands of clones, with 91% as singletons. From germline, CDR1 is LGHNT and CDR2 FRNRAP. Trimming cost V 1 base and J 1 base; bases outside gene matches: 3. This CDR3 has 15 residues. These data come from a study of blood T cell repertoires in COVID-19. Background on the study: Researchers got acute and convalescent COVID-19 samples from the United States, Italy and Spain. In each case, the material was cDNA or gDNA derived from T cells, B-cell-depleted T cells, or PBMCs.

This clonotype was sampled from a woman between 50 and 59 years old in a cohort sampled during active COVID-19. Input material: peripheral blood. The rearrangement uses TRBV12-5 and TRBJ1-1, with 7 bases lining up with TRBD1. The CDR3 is CASGLGGQPNTEAFF. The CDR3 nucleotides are TGTGCTAGTGGTTTGGGGGGACAGCCGAACACTGAAGCTTTCTTT. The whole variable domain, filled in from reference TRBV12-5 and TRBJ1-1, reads DARVTQTPRHKVTEMGQEVTMRCQPILGHNTVFWYRQTMMQGLELLAYFRNRAPLDDSGMPKDRFSAEMPDATLATLKIQPSEPRDSAVYFCASGLGGQPNTEAFFGQGTRLTVV.